Listed here is a single TCR beta chain. Produced via immunoSEQ multiplex PCR; TCRdb's table is partial and in-frame only. Among about 88,000 clones listed, approximately 90% were seen once. This specimen belongs to a study of PD-L1 blockade in urothelial cancer. Overall study: Dosed intravenously at 1,200 mg every 3 weeks, atezolizumab was initiated by patients around 2014. Blood samples had a median of about 140,000 T cells, roughly 84,000 unique TCRs, and clonality 0.08 to 0.09.

The J segment lost 3 bases and the V segment lost 2 bases, leaving 11 bases of the junction unmatched. This CDR3 spans 17 amino acids. In germline, CDR1 is MDHEN, CDR2 SYDVKM. The receptor was isolated from a man aged 60 to 75 with urothelial cancer. This chain joins TRBV28 and TRBJ2-7, with 9 bases lining up with TRBD2. The source material was PBMCs, sampled around atezolizumab (anti-PD-L1) treatment. CDR3 residues: CASSLRGGRATLYEQYF. The CDR3 DNA sequence: TGTGCCAGCAGTTTAAGGGGCGGGAGGGCCACTCTCTACGAGCAGTACTTC.